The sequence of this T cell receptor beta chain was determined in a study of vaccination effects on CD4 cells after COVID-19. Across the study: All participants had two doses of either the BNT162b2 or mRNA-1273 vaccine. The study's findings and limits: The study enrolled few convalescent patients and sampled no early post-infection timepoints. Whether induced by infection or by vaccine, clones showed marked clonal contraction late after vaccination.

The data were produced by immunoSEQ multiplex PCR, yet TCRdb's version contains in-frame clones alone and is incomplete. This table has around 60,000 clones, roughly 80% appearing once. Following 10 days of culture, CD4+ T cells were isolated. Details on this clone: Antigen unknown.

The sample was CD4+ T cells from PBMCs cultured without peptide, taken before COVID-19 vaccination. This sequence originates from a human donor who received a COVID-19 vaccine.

CDR3 in DNA: TGTGCCAGTAGTGGGCGACACGAAGAGACCCAGTACTTC. Translated: CASSGRHEETQYF. The V call is TRBV19, the J call TRBJ2-5; D is uncertain. Germline-derived CDR1 and CDR2 are LNHDA and SQIVND (reference sequence). The CDR3 is made up of 13 amino acids. The V gene lost 5 bases and the J gene lost 3 bases, with 10 bases spanning the gap.